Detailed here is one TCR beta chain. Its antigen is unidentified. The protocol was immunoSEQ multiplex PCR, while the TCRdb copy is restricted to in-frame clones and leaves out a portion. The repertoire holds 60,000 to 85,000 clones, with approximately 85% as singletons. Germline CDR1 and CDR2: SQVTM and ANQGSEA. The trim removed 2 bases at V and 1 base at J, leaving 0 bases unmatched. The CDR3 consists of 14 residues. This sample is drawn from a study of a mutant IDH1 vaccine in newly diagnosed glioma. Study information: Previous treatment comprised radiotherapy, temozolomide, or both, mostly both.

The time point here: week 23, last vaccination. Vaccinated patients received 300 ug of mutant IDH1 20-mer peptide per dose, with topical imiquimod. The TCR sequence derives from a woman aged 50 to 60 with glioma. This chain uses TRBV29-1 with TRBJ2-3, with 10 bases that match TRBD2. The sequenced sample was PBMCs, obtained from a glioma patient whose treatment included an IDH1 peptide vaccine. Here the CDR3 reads CSVETSGGTDTQYF. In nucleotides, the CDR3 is TGCAGCGTTGAAACTAGCGGGGGCACAGATACGCAGTATTTT.